Below, 15 T cell receptor beta chains from the same sample are listed, as sequenced in a study of shared clonotypes between healthy human individuals. The table came from immunoSEQ multiplex PCR; TCRdb's copy has only in-frame clones and leaves some out. In the table there are some 980,000 clones, around 80% of which are singletons. The source material was memory CD4+ T cells sorted from blood. The subset here: CD45RA-negative fraction. The receptors originated from a man aged 18 to 30 in good health.

V usage is TRBV11-3 and J usage is TRBJ2-5; TRBD2 matches at 8 bases. After removal of 5 bases from V and 5 bases from J, the junction contained 4 bases not matched to a gene. The CDR3 totals 13 residues. The germline CDR1 and CDR2 sequences are SGHNT and YENEEA. CDR3 loop: CASSRSGGETQYF. The CDR3 nucleotides are TGTGCCAGCAGCCGGTCGGGAGGGGAGACCCAGTACTTC.

This clone appeared a few times. This chain joins TRBV30 and TRBJ1-1; unclear D gene. CDR3 size: 13 residues. With 1 base removed from V and 1 base from J, the gap between germline ends came to 7 bases. Germline V gene sequence: CDR1 GTSNPN, CDR2 SVGIG (reference sequence). The CDR3 coding sequence is TGTGCCTGGAGTGCCTGGGAGAACACTGAAGCTTTCTTT. Translating gives CAWSAWENTEAFF.

Points on this clone: A far larger clone is only one base removed, so a read error is likely. V is TRBV6-1 and J is TRBJ2-7, with TRBD1 matching 11 bases. Trimming cost V 6 bases and J 3 bases; bases outside gene matches: 4. Germline CDR1 and CDR2: MNHNS and SASEGT. The CDR3 covers 14 residues. This CDR3 reads CASSAGTGGYEQYF. CDR3 nucleotides: TGTGCCAGCAGCGCCGGGACAGGGGGCTACGAGCAGTACTTC.

The chain has TRBV21-1 and TRBJ1-6; TRBD1 is the table's D call, not checked against the DNA. TRBV21-1 is tagged as a pseudogene. The CDR3 consists of 15 residues. The CDR3 DNA sequence: TGTGCCAGCAGCGGCAGGGGGCCGGGAGATTCACCCCTCCACTTT. Its protein product is CASSGRGPGDSPLHF.

Here the CDR3 reads CSVEIGLETQYF. For the CDR3, the DNA is TGCAGCGTTGAAATCGGACTCGAGACCCAGTACTTC. The chain recombines TRBV29-1 with TRBJ2-5; tentative D call: TRBD2 (5 bases). The V and J ends lost 2 bases and 5 bases respectively, with 9 bases between them. The CDR3 has 12 amino acids. CDR1 and CDR2 (germline): SQVTM, ANQGSEA.

The genes are TRBV7-3 and TRBJ1-6, with unresolved D. The CDR3 is 13 residues long. Trimming removed 5 bases from V and 14 bases from J, with 16 bases in between. CDR1 SGHTA and CDR2 FQGTGA come from the germline V gene. The CDR3 protein is CASSANSDGSLHF. The CDR3 DNA is TGTGCCAGCAGCGCAAACTCGGACGGCTCCCTCCACTTT. Filled out from reference TRBV7-3 and TRBJ1-6, the complete variable domain reads GAGVSQTPSNKVTEKGKYVELRCDPISGHTALYWYRQSLGQGPEFLIYFQGTGAADDSGLPNDRFFAVRPEGSVSTLKIQRTERGDSAVYLCASSANSDGSLHFGNGTRLTVT.

The chain employs TRBV5-4 and TRBJ1-2, with a tentative D call TRBD1 (5 bases). Trimming left V 0 bases short and J 4 bases short, with 16 bases between. The CDR3 length is 16 residues. CDR1 and CDR2 from the germline V gene are SGHNT and YYREEE (reference sequence). The CDR3 protein is CASSLGGQGAGYGYTF. CDR3 sequence (DNA): TGTGCCAGCAGCTTGGGGGGTCAGGGCGCGGGCTATGGCTACACCTTC.

This chain uses TRBV30 with TRBJ1-2; no clear D gene. The CDR3 runs to 13 residues. The V gene lost 1 base and the J gene lost 7 bases, with 13 bases spanning the gap. CDR1 and CDR2 (germline): GTSNPN, SVGIG (reference sequence). The DNA of the CDR3 is TGTGCCTGGAGTGCTTCGAGGGCAGGTGGCTACACCTTC. It is translated as CAWSASRAGGYTF.

As concerns this clone: A much larger clone sits a single nucleotide away, making a read error possible. J is TRBJ2-5 and V is TRBV2; TRBD2 agrees at 9 bases. CDR3 length equals 16 residues. Germline assignment: CDR1 SNHLY and CDR2 FYNNEI. The DNA for the CDR3 is TGTGCCAGCAGACTATCTCTTCTAGCGGGGCAAGAGGCCCAGTACTTC. This gives the protein CASRLSLLAGQEAQYF.

This clone was detected only a few times. The chain is built from TRBV7-3 and TRBJ2-1; 9 bases are shared with TRBD1. The germline gives CDR1 SGHTA, CDR2 FQGTGA. Trimming at V came to 2 bases and at J to 8 bases, leaving 4 bases not matched to a gene. The CDR3 length is 14 residues. CDR3 residues: CASSLGTGYDEQFF. In DNA, the CDR3 is TGTGCCAGCAGCTTAGGGACAGGGTACGATGAGCAGTTCTTC.

The chain carries TRBV6-5 and TRBJ1-1; the D gene is possibly TRBD1 (5 bases). The CDR3 runs to 14 residues. Germline assignment: CDR1 MNHEY and CDR2 SVGAGI. Deletions cut 5 bases from V and 5 bases from J, with 15 bases between. The CDR3 coding sequence is TGTGCCAGCAGTAAGGGACTGACCGGGACTGAAGCTTTCTTT. It specifies CASSKGLTGTEAFF.

The gene calls are TRBV7-9 and TRBJ2-5; D is ambiguous. Germline CDR1 and CDR2: SEHNR and FQNEAQ (reference sequence). This CDR3 region has 10 residues. V lost 1 base and J lost 6, with 0 bases in between. The CDR3 bases are TGTGCCAGCAGCTTAGAGACCCAGTACTTC. Translated: CASSLETQYF.

To note about this clone: A much larger clone differs from this one at a single base, so this may be a read error. The chain joins TRBV7-9 to TRBJ2-2; no clear D. The V gene's germline CDR1 is SEHNR and CDR2 FQNEAQ (reference sequence). Trimming stripped 2 bases from V and 0 bases from J, with 4 bases between. CDR3 length: 14 residues. This CDR3 reads CASSLQSNTGELFF. CDR3 nucleotide sequence: TGTGCCAGCAGCTTACAGTCGAACACCGGGGAGCTGTTTTTT.

Comments on this clone: Distinct nucleotide sequences in the sample also encode this CDR3. V gene TRBV15 combines with J gene TRBJ2-2; TRBD1 aligns across 10 bases. V shed 3 bases and J 3 bases; nucleotides not matched to a gene: 1. CDR1 is LNHNV, CDR2 YYDKDF, per germline (reference sequence). CDR3 length: 15 residues. The CDR3 DNA reads TGTGCCACCAGCAGGGGGACAGGGGACACCGGGGAGCTGTTTTTT. Its translation is CATSRGTGDTGELFF.

The genes are TRBV7-6 and TRBJ2-7, with 7 bases aligning to TRBD1. The CDR3 is made up of 15 amino acids. Trimming cost V 5 bases and J 6 bases; bases outside gene matches: 13. Germline V lookup: CDR1 SGHVS, CDR2 FNYEAQ. CDR3 in DNA: TGTGCCAGCAGCCCCACGGGGCAACGGACAGGCGAGCAGTACTTC. This sequence encodes CASSPTGQRTGEQYF.